Given below is one TCR beta chain in context. No antigen is known for it. The junction differs from germline at one of its ends, possibly a read error. Read against the paper, the sample's treatment or condition label means: roughly nine-day PBMC culture with coronavirus spike peptide pools or control peptides (ViraFEST assay). The study used the ViraFEST assay, which expanded antigen-specific T cells with peptide pools and then identified expanded clonotypes by TCR sequencing. Positive SARS-CoV-2 PCR tests in the convalescent patients dated from March to December 2020, before Alpha, Beta and Delta variants emerged in the United States. Each well held approximately 2 million PBMCs cultured in IMDM containing around 5.1% human AB serum and around 9.2 IU/ml IL-2, with approximately 9.2 ug/ml peptide pools added. Half of the culture medium was replaced with fresh IL-2-containing medium on days 3 and 7. After approximately eleven days of culture, CD4+ T cells were isolated by negative selection with the EasySep CD4+ T cell isolation kit. Ficoll-Paque Plus gradient centrifugation was used to isolate PBMCs from whole blood, and the isolated PBMCs were then either used fresh or cryopreserved at -140C. In general, triplicate wells were set up for every culture condition.

Libraries came from PCR. At the Johns Hopkins FTIC core, DNA from the cultured CD4+ T cells underwent TCR sequencing with the Oncomine TCR Beta short-read assay. The QIAamp micro DNA kit was used to extract genomic DNA from the cultured CD4+ T cells. Oncomine TCR Beta libraries from cultured CD4+ T cells were pooled using unique dual indexes and sequenced on an Illumina iSeq 100. Regarding the original processing steps: Non-productive sequences were removed, and CDR3s that did not start with C, did not end with F or W, or were shorter than 7 amino acids were discarded. The MANAFEST web application identified antigen-specific clonotypes by comparing peptide-stimulated wells against reference wells and other culture wells. Positive clones required FDR below 0.05, an odds ratio above 5, and productive frequency above 0.1% in at least two of three replicate wells. A clonotype was classed as cross-reactive if the clonotype showed significant expansion both in SARS-CoV-2 spike wells and in at least one common cold coronavirus spike condition. Levenshtein distances (stringdist) and unrooted phylogenetic trees (ape) in R version 3.6.1 were used to assess CDR3 homology. TCRdb reprocessed the public reads (quality trimming at Q25 with fastp, clone calling with MiXCR) and kept in-frame beta chains. Merged by CDR3 protein, the rows form single entries marked with the most common genes and DNA. What appears here as the V and J calls and clone size reflects TCRdb's work, not the paper's. The sample table contains over 15,000 distinct CDR3 sequences; only one count was recorded for roughly 48% of them. The ten top clones hold roughly 10% of the sample.

This sample is drawn from a study of vaccination and CD4 T cells after COVID-19 (dated by TCRdb to 2022 to 2024). As for the study more broadly: Convalescent patients had a positive SARS-CoV-2 result on nasal swab PCR, and of these patients, several had mild disease and one had severe disease. Participants received two doses of either the Pfizer-BioNTech BNT162b2 vaccine (n=8) or the Moderna mRNA-1273 vaccine (n=2). Post-vaccine blood samples were taken a median of about 72 days after the second vaccine dose, with a range of 14 to 241 days. In the convalescent cohort there were six males and four females, among whom were two Hispanic individuals, seven Caucasians, two Asians and one multiracial person. In 10 COVID-19 convalescent patients and a handful of infection-naive healthy vaccine recipients, researchers compared the spike-specific CD4+ TCR repertoire from before mRNA vaccination with the repertoire from after. The cultures were stimulated with overlapping spike peptide pools from SARS-CoV-2 and from the common cold coronaviruses HCoV-NL63, HCoV-OC43 and HCoV-229E. Post-COVID blood samples were collected from convalescent patients a median of around 96 days after diagnosis, with a range of about 35 to 161 days. Control cultures used a CEFX viral epitope pool as positive control, an HIV-1 Nef peptide pool as negative control, or no peptide. Here is what the overall study found, with its caveats: Relatively few convalescent patients were included in the study, and early timepoints after natural infection were not analyzed. In convalescent patients, nearly all vaccine-specific clones (304 of 307) were found to be mono-reactive for SARS-CoV-2 spike rather than cross-reactive with common cold coronaviruses. Among convalescent patients, a median roughly 90% of the SARS-CoV-2-reactive clones seen after vaccination appeared only after vaccination, which suggests priming specific to the vaccine. The median number of SARS-CoV-2-reactive clonotypes rose from around 20 after infection to 38 after vaccination, but the change was not significant.

Via the germline V gene (reference sequence), CDR1 is MNHEY and CDR2 SMNVEV. The CDR3 sequence holds 15 residues, the cysteine and phenylalanine included. Of the read, only the CDR3 DNA is kept; its 45 bases are in frame from base 1. The chain uses TRBV27 and TRBJ2-5; 11 bases in between match TRBD1. The receptor's source is a human donor who had recovered from COVID-19. The material sequenced was CD4+ T cells from blood, cultured in vitro, taken before SARS-CoV-2 vaccination. The DNA sequence is TGTGCCAGCAGTTTTTTGGGACAGGGGGGAGAGGCCCAGTACTTC. Translated, this gives CASSFLGQGGEAQYF.